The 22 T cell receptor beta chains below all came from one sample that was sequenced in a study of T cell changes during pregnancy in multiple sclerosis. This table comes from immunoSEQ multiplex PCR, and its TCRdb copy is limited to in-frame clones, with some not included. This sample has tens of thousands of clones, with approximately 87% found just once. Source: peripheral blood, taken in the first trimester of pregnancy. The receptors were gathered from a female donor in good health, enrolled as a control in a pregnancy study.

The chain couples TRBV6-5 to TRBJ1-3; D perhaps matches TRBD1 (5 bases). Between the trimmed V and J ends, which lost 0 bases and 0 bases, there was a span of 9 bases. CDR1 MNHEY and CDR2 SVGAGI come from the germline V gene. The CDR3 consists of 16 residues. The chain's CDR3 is CASSYSFQGSGNTIYF. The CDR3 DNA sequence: TGTGCCAGCAGTTACTCGTTCCAGGGCTCTGGAAACACCATATATTTT.

The CDR3 here is CASRTIGAKNIQYF. The CDR3 region has the DNA TGTGCCAGCAGGACTATAGGGGCCAAAAACATTCAGTACTTC. The chain has TRBV6-5 and TRBJ2-4, with D maybe TRBD2 (5 bases). The CDR3 is 14 residues long. Germline CDR1 is MNHEY and CDR2 is SVGAGI. V shed 6 bases and J shed 1 base, with 10 bases lying between them.

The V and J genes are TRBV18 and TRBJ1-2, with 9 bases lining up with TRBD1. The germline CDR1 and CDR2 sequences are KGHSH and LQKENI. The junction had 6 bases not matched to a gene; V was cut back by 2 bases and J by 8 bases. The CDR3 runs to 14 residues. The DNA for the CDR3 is TGTGCCAGCTCACCATTAGGACAGGGGAAGGGCTACACCTTC. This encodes CASSPLGQGKGYTF.

The CDR3 reads CASNPGGPNTGELFF. CDR3 coding DNA: TGTGCCAGCAACCCAGGGGGTCCGAACACCGGGGAGCTGTTTTTT. The V and J genes are TRBV7-9 and TRBJ2-2; 7 bases map to TRBD1. Germline V gene lookup returns CDR1 SEHNR and CDR2 FQNEAQ (reference sequence). CDR3 length: 15 residues. The ends lost 7 bases at V and 0 bases at J; junction bases unmatched: 5.

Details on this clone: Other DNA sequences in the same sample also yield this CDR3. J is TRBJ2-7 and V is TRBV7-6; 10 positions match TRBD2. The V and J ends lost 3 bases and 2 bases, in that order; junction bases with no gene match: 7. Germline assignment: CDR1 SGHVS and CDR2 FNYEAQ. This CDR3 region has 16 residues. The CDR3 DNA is TGTGCCAGCAGCTTGGGGCTAGCGGGGGAGACCTACGAGCAGTACTTC. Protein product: CASSLGLAGETYEQYF.

The CDR3 bases are TGTGCCAGCAGCTTATCTGGACAGGGGGCGCTTGGAGGCTACACCTTC. Its protein is CASSLSGQGALGGYTF. The V gene is TRBV11-1, the J gene TRBJ1-2, with 11 bases that match TRBD1. V trimming: 2 bases; J trimming: 8 bases; junction bases outside the gene matches: 10. The CDR3 loop spans 16 amino acids. In germline, CDR1 is SGHAT, CDR2 FQDESV (reference sequence).

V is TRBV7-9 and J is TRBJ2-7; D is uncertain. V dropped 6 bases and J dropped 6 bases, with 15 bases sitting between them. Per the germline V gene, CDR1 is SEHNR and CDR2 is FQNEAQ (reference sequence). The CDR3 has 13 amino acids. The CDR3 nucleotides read TGTGCCAGCAGACAAGCACGGGTCGGCGAGCAGTACTTC. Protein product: CASRQARVGEQYF.

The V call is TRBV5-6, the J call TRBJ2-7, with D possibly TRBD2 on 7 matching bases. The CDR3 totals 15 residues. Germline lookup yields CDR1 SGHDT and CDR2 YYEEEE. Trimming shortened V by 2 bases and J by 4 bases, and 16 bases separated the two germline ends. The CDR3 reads CASSFGPAGAYEQYF. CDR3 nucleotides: TGTGCCAGCAGCTTTGGGCCGGCGGGGGCTTACGAGCAGTACTTC.

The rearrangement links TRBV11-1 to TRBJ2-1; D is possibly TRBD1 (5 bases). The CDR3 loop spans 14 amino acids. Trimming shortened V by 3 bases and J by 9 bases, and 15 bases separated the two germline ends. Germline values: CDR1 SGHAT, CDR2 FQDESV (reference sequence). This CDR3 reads CASSFGASVPEQFF. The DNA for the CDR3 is TGTGCCAGCAGCTTTGGGGCCAGCGTTCCTGAGCAGTTCTTC.

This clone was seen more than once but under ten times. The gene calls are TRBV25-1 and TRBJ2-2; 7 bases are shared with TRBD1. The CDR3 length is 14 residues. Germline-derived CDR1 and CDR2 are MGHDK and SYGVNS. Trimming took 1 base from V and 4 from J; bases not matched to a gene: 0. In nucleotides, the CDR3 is TGTGCCAGCAGTGAATCAGGGGGCACCGGGGAGCTGTTTTTT. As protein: CASSESGGTGELFF.

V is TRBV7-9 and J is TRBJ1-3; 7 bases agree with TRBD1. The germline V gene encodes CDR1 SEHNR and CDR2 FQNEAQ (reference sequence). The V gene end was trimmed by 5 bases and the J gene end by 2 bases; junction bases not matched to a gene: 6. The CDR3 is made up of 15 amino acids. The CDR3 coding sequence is TGTGCCAGCAGCCAGAAAACAGGGGCTGGAAACACCATATATTTT. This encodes CASSQKTGAGNTIYF.

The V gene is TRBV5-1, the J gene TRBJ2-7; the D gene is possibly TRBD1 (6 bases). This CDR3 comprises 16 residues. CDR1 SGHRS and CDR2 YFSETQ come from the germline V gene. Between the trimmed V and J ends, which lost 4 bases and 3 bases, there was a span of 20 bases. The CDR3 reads CASSPFTGQGGYEQYF. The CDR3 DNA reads TGCGCCAGCAGCCCATTTACAGGTCAAGGGGGCTACGAGCAGTACTTC. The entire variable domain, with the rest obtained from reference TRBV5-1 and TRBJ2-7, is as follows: KAGVTQTPRYLIKTRGQQVTLSCSPISGHRSVSWYQQTPGQGLQFLFEYFSETQRNKGNFPGRFSGRQFSNSRSEMNVSTLELGDSALYLCASSPFTGQGGYEQYFGPGTRLTVT.

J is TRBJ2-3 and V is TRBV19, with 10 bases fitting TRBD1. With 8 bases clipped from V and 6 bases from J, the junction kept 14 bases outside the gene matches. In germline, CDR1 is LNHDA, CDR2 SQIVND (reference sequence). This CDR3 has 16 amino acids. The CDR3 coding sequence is TGTGCCAGTCGCAGAACCGGGACAGGGGATTGGGATACGCAGTATTTT. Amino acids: CASRRTGTGDWDTQYF. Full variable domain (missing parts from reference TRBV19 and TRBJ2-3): DGGITQSPKYLFRKEGQNVTLSCEQNLNHDAMYWYRQDPGQGLRLIYYSQIVNDFQKGDIAEGYSVSREKKESFPLTVTSAQKNPTAFYLCASRRTGTGDWDTQYFGPGTRLTVL.

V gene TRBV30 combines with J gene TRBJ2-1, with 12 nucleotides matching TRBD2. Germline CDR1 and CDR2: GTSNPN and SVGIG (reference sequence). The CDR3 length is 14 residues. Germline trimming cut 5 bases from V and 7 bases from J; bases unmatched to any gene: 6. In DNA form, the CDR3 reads TGTGCCTGGTTACTAGCGGGAGGTAGTAATGAGCAGTTCTTC. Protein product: CAWLLAGGSNEQFF.

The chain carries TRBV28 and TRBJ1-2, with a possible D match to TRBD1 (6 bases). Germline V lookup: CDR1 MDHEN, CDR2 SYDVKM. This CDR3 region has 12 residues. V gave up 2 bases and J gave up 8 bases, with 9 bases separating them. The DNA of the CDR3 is TGTGCCAGCAGTTTAGAGGGGGAAGGCTACACCTTC. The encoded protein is CASSLEGEGYTF.

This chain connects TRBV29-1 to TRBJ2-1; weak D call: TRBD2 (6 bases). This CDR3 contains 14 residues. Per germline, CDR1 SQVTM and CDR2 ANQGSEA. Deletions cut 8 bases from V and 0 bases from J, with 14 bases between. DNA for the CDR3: TGCAGCAAGATGGGACTTGGCTCCTACAATGAGCAGTTCTTC. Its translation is CSKMGLGSYNEQFF.

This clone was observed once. The CDR3 region is CSVARGIETQYF. CDR3 coding DNA: TGCAGCGTCGCGAGGGGGATAGAGACCCAGTACTTC. The V gene is TRBV29-1, the J gene TRBJ2-5, with D possibly matching TRBD1 (6 bases). The germline gives CDR1 SQVTM, CDR2 ANQGSEA. The CDR3 consists of 12 residues. Trimming pared 6 bases from V and 4 bases from J, leaving 12 bases between. Based on the CDR3 plus reference TRBV29-1 and TRBJ2-5, the full variable domain is SAVISQKPSRDICQRGTSLTIQCQVDSQVTMMFWYRQQPGQSLTLIATANQGSEATYESGFVIDKFPISRPNLTFSTLTVSNMSPEDSSIYLCSVARGIETQYFGPGTRLLVL.

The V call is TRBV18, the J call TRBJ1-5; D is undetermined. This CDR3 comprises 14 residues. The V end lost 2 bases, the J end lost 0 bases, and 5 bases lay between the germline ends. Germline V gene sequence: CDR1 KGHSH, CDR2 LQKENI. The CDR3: CASSPSTSNQPQHF. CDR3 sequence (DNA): TGTGCCAGCTCACCATCTACTAGCAATCAGCCCCAGCATTTT.

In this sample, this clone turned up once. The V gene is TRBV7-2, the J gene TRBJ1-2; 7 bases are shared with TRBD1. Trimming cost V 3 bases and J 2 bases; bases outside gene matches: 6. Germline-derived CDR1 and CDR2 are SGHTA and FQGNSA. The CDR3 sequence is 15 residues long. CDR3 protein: CASSFRPGQNYGYTF. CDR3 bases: TGTGCCAGCAGCTTTAGACCGGGACAGAACTATGGCTACACCTTC.

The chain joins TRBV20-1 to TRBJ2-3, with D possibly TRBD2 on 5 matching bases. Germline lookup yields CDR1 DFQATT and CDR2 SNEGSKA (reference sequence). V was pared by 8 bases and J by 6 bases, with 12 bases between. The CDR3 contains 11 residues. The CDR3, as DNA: TGCAGTATAATTCGCGGGGATACGCAGTATTTT. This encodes CSIIRGDTQYF.

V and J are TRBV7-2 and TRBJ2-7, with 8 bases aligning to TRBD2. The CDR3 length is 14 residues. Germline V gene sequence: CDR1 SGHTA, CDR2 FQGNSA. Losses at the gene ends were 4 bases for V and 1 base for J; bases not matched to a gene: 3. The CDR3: CASSSPGGSYEQYF. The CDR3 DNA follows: TGTGCCAGCAGCTCTCCGGGAGGGTCCTACGAGCAGTACTTC.

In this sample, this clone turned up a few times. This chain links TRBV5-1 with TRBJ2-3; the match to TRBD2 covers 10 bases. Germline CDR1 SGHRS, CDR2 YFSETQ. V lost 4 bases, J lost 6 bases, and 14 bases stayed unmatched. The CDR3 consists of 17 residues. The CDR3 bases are TGCGCCAGCAGCGGTGAGGGAGCGGGGGGGGCCAGCGATACGCAGTATTTT. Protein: CASSGEGAGGASDTQYF. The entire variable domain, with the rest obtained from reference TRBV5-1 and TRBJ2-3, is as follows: KAGVTQTPRYLIKTRGQQVTLSCSPISGHRSVSWYQQTPGQGLQFLFEYFSETQRNKGNFPGRFSGRQFSNSRSEMNVSTLELGDSALYLCASSGEGAGGASDTQYFGPGTRLTVL.